The subject of this entry is one TCR beta chain. This clonotype was observed many times. What antigen it recognizes has not been identified. One end of the junction is discordant with germline, which a read error may explain. The library came from multiplex PCR. Sequencing relied on an Illumina HiSeq 4000. iRepertoire HTBI primers and Arm-PCR amplification of CDR3 regions were used to construct TCR beta libraries. Before sequencing, the PCR products went through gel purification. The paper's data handling went like this. A total of roughly 58 TRBV and more than twelve TRBJ segments were identified across samples and were used for gene usage analysis of CDR3 amino acid clonotypes. Filtered high-quality paired reads were merged into contigs using COPE and FqMerger. BLAST was used to align contigs to the IMGT TRBV, TRBD and TRBJ reference genes, and CDR3 was defined following IMGT. Highly expanded clones were defined as clonotypes with a frequency above 0.1%. Repertoire diversity was measured by Shannon entropy, and V-J evenness by the Gini coefficient. A clonotype found in more than one individual was treated as public. The raw public reads went through TCRdb reprocessing: fastp at Q25, MiXCR clone calling, in-frame beta chains kept. Rows matching on CDR3 protein sequence are summarized as one entry with the most common DNA and genes. These V and J calls are TCRdb output, not the study's own analysis. This sample lists 300,000 to 450,000 distinct CDR3 sequences; about 14% were detected once. The top ten constitute 22% of the sample.

The data derive from a study of regulatory T cells in long-lasting Graves disease (dated by TCRdb to the early 2020s). Context from the whole study: In the newly diagnosed Graves' disease group, patients had been taking antithyroid drugs for less than 3 months. Persistent Graves' disease patients were compared with newly diagnosed Graves' disease patients by peripheral blood TCR sequencing and RNA sequencing. The study took place in China and was registered as a clinical trial. A total of around 35 samples underwent TCR sequencing, from about 13 patients with persistent Graves' disease and about 20 patients with newly diagnosed Graves' disease.

The germline V gene provides CDR1 SNHLY and CDR2 FYNNEI. The CDR3 runs 17 residues from the cysteine to the phenylalanine. The retained sequence is limited to the CDR3, 51 bases, with the frame set at the first base. According to the study, the label for this sample's time point signals: newly diagnosed GD, antithyroid drugs for less than 3 months. For both TCR sequencing and RNA sequencing, RNA was extracted from PBMCs in TRIzol. Graves' disease was diagnosed according to American Thyroid Association guidelines. Patients for the study were recruited at an endocrinology department in Xi'an, China. Each patient gave about 9.1 milliliters of peripheral blood, collected in an EDTA anticoagulant tube. Ficoll Paque Plus density gradient separation was used to isolate PBMCs, and no further T cell sorting was done. An Agilent 2100 Bioanalyzer and agarose gel were used to assess RNA quality, and a NanoDrop 2000 was used to measure RNA concentration.

Broad study findings and their caveats: Preferential use of TRBV28, TRBJ1-2 and TRBJ2-5 was observed in persistent disease, whereas TRBV20-1 and TRBJ2-1 were favored in newly diagnosed disease. The study examined only peripheral blood because the primary lesion, thyroid tissue, could not be accessed. Only the TCR beta chain was sequenced and analyzed. Compared with newly diagnosed patients, patients with persistent Graves' disease had lower TCR Shannon entropy and fewer highly expanded clones, which suggests clonal expansion. The authors acknowledged the small sample size as a limitation that may reduce accuracy. Persistent patients shared more public clonotypes among themselves (2,741) than newly diagnosed patients did (roughly 910).

This TCR was sampled from a female donor with Graves disease. The V and J segments used are TRBV2 and TRBJ2-7; the central 12 bases match TRBD2. The material was peripheral blood mononuclear cells (PBMCs), obtained at new diagnosis, from a patient treated with antithyroid drugs. The nucleotide sequence reads TGTGCCAGCAGCGAAGCGCCCCCGACTAGCGGGGGATACGAGCAGTACTTC. Its translation reads: CASSEAPPTSGGYEQYF.